This T cell receptor beta chain originates from a study of cytomegalovirus exposure and HLA in healthy donors. Turning to the study itself: Findings of an earlier analysis included some 120 million unique TCR beta sequences from some 180 million T cells.

A multiplex PCR was run with 60 Vbeta primers and 13 Jbeta primers. Sequenced by immunoSEQ multiplex PCR; TCRdb stores in-frame clones only, minus some. The sample comprises around 130,000 clones, about 79% of which are singletons, and about 2.5% rests with the top ten. The donors were healthy bone marrow donors. Each donor was nominally healthy when sampled (though unrecorded immune exposures were likely). The CDR3 runs to 14 residues. The germline gives CDR1 SNHLY, CDR2 FYNNEI. With V trimmed by 5 bases and J by 1 base, 4 bases remained unmatched. This chain links TRBV2 with TRBJ1-1, with 7 bases aligning to TRBD1. Sequenced input: PBMCs. This sequence was found in a man between 50 and 59 years old in good health and CMV-seronegative. CDR3 in amino acids: CASSPQGSNTEAFF. CDR3 DNA sequence: TGTGCCAGCAGTCCACAGGGGTCGAACACTGAAGCTTTCTTT. The whole variable domain, remainder taken from reference TRBV2 and TRBJ1-1, is EPEVTQTPSHQVTQMGQEVILRCVPISNHLYFYWYRQILGQKVEFLVSFYNNEISEKSEIFDDQFSVERPDGSNFTLKIRSTKLEDSAMYFCASSPQGSNTEAFFGQGTRLTVV.